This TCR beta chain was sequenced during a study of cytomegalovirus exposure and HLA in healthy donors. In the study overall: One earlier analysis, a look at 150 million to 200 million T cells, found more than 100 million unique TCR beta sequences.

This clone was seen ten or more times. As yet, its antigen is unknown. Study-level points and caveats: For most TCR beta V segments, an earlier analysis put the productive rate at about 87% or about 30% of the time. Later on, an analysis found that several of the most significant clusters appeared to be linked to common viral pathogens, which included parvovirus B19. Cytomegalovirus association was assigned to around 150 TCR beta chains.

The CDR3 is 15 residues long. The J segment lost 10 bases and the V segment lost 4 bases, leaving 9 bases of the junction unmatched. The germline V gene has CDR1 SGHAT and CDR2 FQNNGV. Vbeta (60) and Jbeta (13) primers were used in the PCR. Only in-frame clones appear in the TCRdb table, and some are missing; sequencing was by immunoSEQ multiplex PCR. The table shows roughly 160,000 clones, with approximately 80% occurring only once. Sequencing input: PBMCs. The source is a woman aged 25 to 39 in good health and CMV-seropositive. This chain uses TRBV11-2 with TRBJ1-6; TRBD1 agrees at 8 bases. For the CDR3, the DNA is TGTGCCAGCAGCTCACAGACAGGGGCCTACTCACCCCTCCACTTT. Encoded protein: CASSSQTGAYSPLHF.